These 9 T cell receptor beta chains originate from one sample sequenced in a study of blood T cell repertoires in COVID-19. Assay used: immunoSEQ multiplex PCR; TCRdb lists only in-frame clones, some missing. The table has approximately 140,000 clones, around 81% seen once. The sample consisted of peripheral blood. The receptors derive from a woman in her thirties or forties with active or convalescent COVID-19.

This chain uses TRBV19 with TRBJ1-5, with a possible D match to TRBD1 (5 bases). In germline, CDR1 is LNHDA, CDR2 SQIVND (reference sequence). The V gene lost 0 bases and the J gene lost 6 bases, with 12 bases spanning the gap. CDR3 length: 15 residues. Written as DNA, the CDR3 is TGTGCCAGTAGTATAGAGCAGGGATGGGTTCAGCCCCAGCATTTT. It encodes CASSIEQGWVQPQHF.

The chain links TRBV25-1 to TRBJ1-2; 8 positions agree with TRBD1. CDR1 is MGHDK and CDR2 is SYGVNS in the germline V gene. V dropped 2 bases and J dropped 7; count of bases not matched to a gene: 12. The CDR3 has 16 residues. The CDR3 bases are TGTGCCAGCAGTGAAGGGAAGGGACAGGTCAAGCGTGGCTACACCTTC. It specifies CASSEGKGQVKRGYTF.

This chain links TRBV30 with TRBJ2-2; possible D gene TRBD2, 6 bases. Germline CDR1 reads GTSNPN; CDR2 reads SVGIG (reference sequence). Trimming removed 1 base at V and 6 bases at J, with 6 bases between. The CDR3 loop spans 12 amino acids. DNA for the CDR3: TGTGCCTGGAGTGCGGGGGCCGGGGAGCTGTTTTTT. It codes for CAWSAGAGELFF.

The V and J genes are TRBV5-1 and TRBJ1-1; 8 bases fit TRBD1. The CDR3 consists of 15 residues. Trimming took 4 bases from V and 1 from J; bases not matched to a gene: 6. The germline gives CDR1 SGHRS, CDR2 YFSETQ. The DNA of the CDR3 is TGCGCCAGCAGCGGACAGGGAATGGGGAACACTGAAGCTTTCTTT. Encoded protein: CASSGQGMGNTEAFF. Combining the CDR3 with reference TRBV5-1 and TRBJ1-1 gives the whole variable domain KAGVTQTPRYLIKTRGQQVTLSCSPISGHRSVSWYQQTPGQGLQFLFEYFSETQRNKGNFPGRFSGRQFSNSRSEMNVSTLELGDSALYLCASSGQGMGNTEAFFGQGTRLTVV.

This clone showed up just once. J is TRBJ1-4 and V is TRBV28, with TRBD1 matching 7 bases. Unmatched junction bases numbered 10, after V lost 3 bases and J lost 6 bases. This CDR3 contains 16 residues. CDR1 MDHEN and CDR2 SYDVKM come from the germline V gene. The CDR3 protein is CASSFASGTDDEKLFF. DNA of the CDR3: TGTGCCAGCAGTTTCGCTTCCGGGACAGATGATGAAAAACTGTTTTTT.

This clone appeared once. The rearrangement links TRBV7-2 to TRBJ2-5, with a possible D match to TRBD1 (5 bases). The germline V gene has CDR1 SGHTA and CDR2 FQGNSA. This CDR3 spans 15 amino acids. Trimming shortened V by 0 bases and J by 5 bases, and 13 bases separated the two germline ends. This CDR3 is CASSLAAGLRETQYF. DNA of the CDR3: TGTGCCAGCAGCTTAGCGGCAGGGCTCCGGGAGACCCAGTACTTC.

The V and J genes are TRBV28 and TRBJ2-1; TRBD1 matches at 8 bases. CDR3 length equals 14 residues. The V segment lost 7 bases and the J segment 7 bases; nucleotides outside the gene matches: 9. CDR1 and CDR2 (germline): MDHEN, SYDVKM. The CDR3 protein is CASTSARGRNEQFF. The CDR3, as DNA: TGTGCCAGCACCTCCGCCAGGGGGCGGAATGAGCAGTTCTTC.

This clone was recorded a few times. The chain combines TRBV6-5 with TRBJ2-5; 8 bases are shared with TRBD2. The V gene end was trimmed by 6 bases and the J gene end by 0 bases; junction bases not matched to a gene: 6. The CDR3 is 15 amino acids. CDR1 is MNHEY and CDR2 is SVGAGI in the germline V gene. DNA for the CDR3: TGTGCCAGCAGGTCCCGGGGGGGTTACCAAGAGACCCAGTACTTC. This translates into CASRSRGGYQETQYF.

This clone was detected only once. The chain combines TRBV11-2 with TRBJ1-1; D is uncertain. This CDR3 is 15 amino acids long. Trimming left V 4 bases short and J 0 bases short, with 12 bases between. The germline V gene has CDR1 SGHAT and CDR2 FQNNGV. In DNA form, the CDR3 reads TGTGCCAGCAGCTCCGACGGGAGGATGAACACTGAAGCTTTCTTT. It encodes CASSSDGRMNTEAFF.